The present entry profiles one TCR beta chain with its context. This clonotype has only one observation. The target of this receptor is not known. Base qualities are not at hand, and no much larger clone is one base apart. One read yields weak evidence. Graves' hyperthyroidism was defined as stable when no progression to ophthalmopathy occurred over 18 months of follow-up. Hyperthyroidism patients were aged 18 to 65 years and newly diagnosed, with disease duration of less than 2 months. Patients with uncontrolled infections, other autoimmune diseases, pregnancy or lactation were excluded. Diagnoses were established on the basis of clinical symptoms, serum thyroxine and TRAb, thyroid ultrasound, and orbital computed tomography. Total RNA was extracted using Trizol reagent, and RNA quality was assessed on an Agilent 2100 Bioanalyzer. Amplification of TCR beta CDR3 regions was carried out from RNA transcripts. The first round of RT-PCR for the TCR CDR3 was performed with the HTBI primer set and the Qiagen OneStep RT-PCR kit. Libraries were constructed in a second round of multiplex PCR, after which size selection and purification were carried out. Sequencing of the libraries was done on an Illumina HiSeq2000 using paired-end 100 bp reads. Per the source publication's procedure: SOAPnuke was used to process the raw data, removing reads that contained adapters or uncalled bases, had a mean Phred below 15, or lacked an exact match to the constant primer or identifier. COPE v1.2.5 was used to merge the high-quality paired reads, and each unique nucleotide sequence was defined as a clonotype. Clonotypes were aligned to IMGT TRBV, TRBD and TRBJ reference segments using MiTCR v1.1. Analysis was restricted to V-J combinations with a frequency above 0.0001, which covered about 99% of repertoires. The TCS score was defined as F50 (clonal expansion) divided by E x V (chaos), with BLOSUM62-based TCRdist calculated between CDR3 peptides within each V-J. Welch's t-statistics and random forest reduced approximately 520 V-J features to 10 to 15, which were used in a naive Bayes classifier (R e1071). TCRdb redid the processing of the public reads, applying fastp at Q25 and MiXCR, and retained in-frame beta chains. Rows matching on CDR3 protein sequence are summarized as one entry with the most common DNA and genes. Clone size and V and J calls follow TCRdb, not the original study. The sample has hundreds of thousands of distinct CDR3 sequences on record, roughly 46% of them singletons. Jointly, the top ten make up roughly 8.2% of the sample.

This record belongs to a study of T cells in Graves' hyperthyroidism and ophthalmopathy (dated by TCRdb to the late 2010s). Background on the whole study: To identify distinguishing TCR V-J signatures, a discovery cohort of 90 to 100 patients was used, comprising 43 with Graves' ophthalmopathy and 57 with stable Graves' hyperthyroidism. An independent validation cohort of around 19 hyperthyroidism patients and some 15 patients who later progressed to ophthalmopathy tested prospective prediction of ophthalmopathy. For training and testing, the roughly 100 patients in the discovery cohort were randomly divided in a 7:3 ratio. Thyroid tissue and blood T-cell repertoires from six Graves' hyperthyroidism patients were also compared in the study. After sampling, hyperthyroidism patients received methimazole starting at 30 mg daily, and ophthalmopathy patients received high-dose intravenous methylprednisolone. TCR Vbeta CDR3 sequencing of some 140 peripheral blood samples (43 ophthalmopathy, 75 hyperthyroidism and about 17 progressor patients) is reported in the paper.

Broad study findings and their caveats: Most expanded thyroid clonotypes (frequency above 0.001) were also detected in blood, a finding suggesting that blood repertoires may reflect thyroid immune responses. Sample size was not statistically predetermined, and investigators were not blinded to group allocation. In cross-validation, a model built on a 13 V-J signature told ophthalmopathy apart from stable hyperthyroidism with less than 90% sensitivity and about 81% specificity, and in testing the same model reached 80%/75%. In validation, the model predicted progression to ophthalmopathy with approximately 71% sensitivity and 72.22% specificity, a median of about six months before onset.

Based on the germline V gene, the CDR1 and CDR2 sequences are SGHTA and FQGNSA. Reading from cysteine to phenylalanine, the CDR3 counts 15 amino acids. Here the CDR3 DNA is all that survives: 45 bases in frame from base 1. V trim: 6 bases; J trim: 3 bases; unmatched bases: 9. The sequence was obtained from a woman between 18 and 29 years old with Graves' hyperthyroidism. Donor details come from another sample of the same person, matched by shared clones. The sequencing input was peripheral blood or thyroid tissue (not recorded which). The chain is made from TRBV7-2 and TRBJ2-3, and TRBD2 aligns with 7 junction nucleotides. At the DNA level, the sequence is TGTGCCAGCAGTTTTTCGGGAGGTGGGACAGATACGCAGTATTTT. Translated, this is CASSFSGGGTDTQYF.